A selection of T cell receptor beta chains follows, all from one sample in a study of vaccination effects on CD4 cells after COVID-19. The antigens of these receptors remain unknown. The protocol was immunoSEQ multiplex PCR, while the TCRdb copy is restricted to in-frame clones and leaves out a portion. This table has about 28,000 clones, more than 70% appearing once. Sequencing used CD4+ T cells from PBMCs cultured with SARS-CoV-2 spike peptides, obtained before COVID-19 vaccination. The receptors stem from a human donor who received a COVID-19 vaccine. Both conserved end residues are part of each CDR3. The D gene is left open where the match is weak. Only part of the rows carry a size: once, few, many, or a class if the clone is expanded.

clone_size d_call j_call v_call cdr3_nt cdr3_aa
few TRBD2 TRBJ2-1 TRBV6-5 TGTGCCAGCAATAGGGGAGGGTCCTACAATGAGCAGTTCTTC CASNRGGSYNEQFF
NA NA TRBJ2-1 TRBV9 TGTGCCAGCAGCAGGGTCTTAGGCAATGAGCAGTTCTTC CASSRVLGNEQFF
NA NA TRBJ2-7 TRBV7-9 TGTGCCAGCAGCTATCAATCGGCGCTCGGGGAACCGCTCTACGAGCAGTACTTC CASSYQSALGEPLYEQYF
NA TRBD1 TRBJ1-6 TRBV19 TGTGCCAGTAGTATGGGATACGGTCCAGGGGGGCGAACCCTCCACTTT CASSMGYGPGGRTLHF
NA NA TRBJ1-1 TRBV3-1/TRBV3-2 TGTGCCAGCAGCCAAGACAGATTTAACACTGAAGCTTTCTTT CASSQDRFNTEAFF
NA TRBD1 TRBJ1-3 TRBV18 TGTGCCAGCTCACTGGGACAGGGCAGCTACTCTGGAAACACCATATATTTT CASSLGQGSYSGNTIYF
NA NA TRBJ2-3 TRBV9 TGTGCCAGCAGCGTCGGTAGGGTCACAGATACGCAGTATTTT CASSVGRVTDTQYF
NA NA TRBJ1-6 TRBV5-4 TGTGCCAGCAACTCTGGGGGGTATTCACCCCTCCACTTT CASNSGGYSPLHF
NA NA TRBJ1-5 TRBV19 TGTGCCAGTAGTATAGAAAGGTCGCAGCATAGCAATCAGCCCCAGCATTTT CASSIERSQHSNQPQHF
NA NA TRBJ2-7 TRBV7-2 TGTGCCAGCAGCCCAACACTAGTACAATACGAGCAGTACTTC CASSPTLVQYEQYF
NA NA TRBJ2-1 TRBV28 TGTGCCAGCAGTTTGGAGGGTACAGGGAGTCGTGAGCAGTTCTTC CASSLEGTGSREQFF
NA TRBD2 TRBJ2-1 TRBV28 TGTGCCAGCACCCCTAGCGGAGGTGGGAATGAGCAGTTCTTC CASTPSGGGNEQFF
NA NA TRBJ2-1 TRBV7-2 TGTGCCAGCAGCTTATGGGCGGGGAGCTCCTACAATGAGCAGTTCTTC CASSLWAGSSYNEQFF
NA NA TRBJ1-5 TRBV3-1/TRBV3-2 TGTGCCAGCAGCCTCCTGAGCAATCAGCCCCAGCATTTT CASSLLSNQPQHF
NA TRBD2 TRBJ2-2 TRBV2 TGTGCCAGCAGTCAGCGGGGGGGACCCGGGGAGCTGTTTTTT CASSQRGGPGELFF
NA NA TRBJ1-4 TRBV11-2 TGTGCCAGCAGCCGTACAGGTCCAACTAATGAAAAACTGTTTTTT CASSRTGPTNEKLFF
NA TRBD1 TRBJ2-7 TRBV27 TGTGCCAGCAGTTCCCCGGGACAGGCATTATACGAGCAGTACTTC CASSSPGQALYEQYF
NA NA TRBJ1-5 TRBV7-9 TGTGCCAGCAGCTTGGACACCCAGCCCCAGCATTTT CASSLDTQPQHF
NA NA TRBJ2-6 TRBV5-5 TGTGCCAGCAGCTTGGAGGGAGTCTACTCTGGGGCCAACGTCCTGACTTTC CASSLEGVYSGANVLTF
NA NA TRBJ2-3 TRBV4-2 TGTGCCAGCAGCGCCCGACTAGTATTGTCGGCGAATACGCAGTATTTT CASSARLVLSANTQYF
NA NA TRBJ1-6 TRBV7-9 TGTGCCAGCAGCCACCTCGAGGCTTCACCCCTCCACTTT CASSHLEASPLHF
NA TRBD1 TRBJ2-7 TRBV7-8 TGTGCCAGCAGCTTGACAGGGGAGCCCTACGAGCAGTACTTC CASSLTGEPYEQYF
once NA TRBJ2-2 TRBV6-5 TGTGCCAGCAGACACAGCAGACAGAACACCGGGGAGCTGTTTTTT CASRHSRQNTGELFF
medium-sized NA TRBJ1-1 TRBV3-1/TRBV3-2 TGTGCCAGCAGCCAAGACCGACCTCTGAACACTGAAGCTTTCTTT CASSQDRPLNTEAFF
NA TRBD2 TRBJ2-1 TRBV11-2 TGTGCCAGCAGCTTAGATTCGGCTAGCGGGGTCAGCTCCTACAATGAGCAGTTCTTC CASSLDSASGVSSYNEQFF
NA TRBD2 TRBJ2-3 TRBV7-2 TGTGCCAGCAGCCCCCGCGCCCCCGGTAGCGGGGGCAGCACAGATACGCAGTATTTT CASSPRAPGSGGSTDTQYF
few NA TRBJ2-1 TRBV4-3 TGCGCCAGCAGCCAAGAAACGGGACATGGGAACAATGAGCAGTTCTTC CASSQETGHGNNEQFF
NA NA TRBJ1-5 TRBV5-5 TGTGCCAGCAGCTACAGCAACAATCAGCCCCAGCATTTT CASSYSNNQPQHF
few NA TRBJ1-3 TRBV5-1 TGCGCCAGCGGAGAATCGGGACACTCTTCTGGAAACACCATATATTTT CASGESGHSSGNTIYF
NA TRBD2 TRBJ2-7 TRBV13 TGTGCCAGCAGCTTACCCCCAGGAGGACTAGCGGGGGACTACGAGCAGTACTTC CASSLPPGGLAGDYEQYF
NA NA TRBJ2-2 TRBV6-2/TRBV6-3 TGTGCCAGCAGTTACTCCCAGGGCACCTTAGGCACCGGGGAGCTGTTTTTT CASSYSQGTLGTGELFF
NA TRBD2 TRBJ2-1 TRBV5-1 TGCGCCAGCAGCTTGGGGGGGACTAGCAACTCCTACAATGAGCAGTTCTTC CASSLGGTSNSYNEQFF
NA NA TRBJ1-3 TRBV6-2/TRBV6-3 TGTGCCAGCAGTTACAGCTCTGGAAACACCATATATTTT CASSYSSGNTIYF
once TRBD2 TRBJ2-3 TRBV13 TGTGCCAGCAGCCCTACGGGGGGGTCGGGCGATAACACAGATACGCAGTATTTT CASSPTGGSGDNTDTQYF
few TRBD1 TRBJ1-2 TRBV2 TGTGCCAGCAGCGCCACAGGGGGCTATGGCTACACCTTC CASSATGGYGYTF
NA NA TRBJ1-5 TRBV7-2 TGTGCCAGCAGCTTAAGTACCGGCGCGAATCAGCCCCAGCATTTT CASSLSTGANQPQHF
NA NA TRBJ2-7 TRBV11-1 TGTGCCAGCAGCTCCTCCTACGAGCAGTACTTC CASSSSYEQYF
NA NA TRBJ2-3 TRBV25-1 TGTGCCAGCAGTGAAGAGACAGATACGCAGTATTTT CASSEETDTQYF
NA NA TRBJ2-5 TRBV18 TGTGCCAGCTCACCACGGGCAGGGAGGCAAGAGACCCAGTACTTC CASSPRAGRQETQYF
few TRBD1 TRBJ1-6 TRBV5-1 TGCGCCAGCAGATCGACAGGGGCCGAATCACCCCTCCACTTT CASRSTGAESPLHF
NA NA TRBJ2-7 TRBV6-1 TGTGCCAGCAGTGACAGGACTATCGGCTACGAGCAGTACTTC CASSDRTIGYEQYF
few NA TRBJ2-5 TRBV4-2 TGTGCCAGCAGCCAAGATGCTAGCCGGACTGTCCAAGAGACCCAGTACTTC CASSQDASRTVQETQYF
NA TRBD2 TRBJ2-3 TRBV5-1 TGCGCCAGCGCAACTAGCGGGAGGGCCGGGGATACGCAGTATTTT CASATSGRAGDTQYF
NA NA TRBJ1-4 TRBV4-1 TGCGCCAGCAGTCAACTAACAGGGTTCGGCGAAAAACTGTTTTTT CASSQLTGFGEKLFF
once NA TRBJ2-7 TRBV7-9 TGTGCCAGCAGCCCACCGACAGGTACGAGTTACTTC CASSPPTGTSYF
few TRBD1 TRBJ1-1 TRBV19 TGTGCCAGTAGTATAGACCCGGGACAGGGAGGCTCTGAAGCTTTCTTT CASSIDPGQGGSEAFF
NA NA TRBJ1-2 TRBV5-1 TGCGCCAGCAGCTTGGCCGGGACCATGGGAGGCTACACCTTC CASSLAGTMGGYTF
NA NA TRBJ2-7 TRBV3-1/TRBV3-2 TGTGCCAGCAGCCAAAGAGCGCGGCGGGATAGCTCCTACGAGCAGTACTTC CASSQRARRDSSYEQYF
NA NA TRBJ1-6 TRBV19 TGTGCCAGTAGTATTCAGGGCCGAAGATATAATTCACCCCTCCACTTT CASSIQGRRYNSPLHF
NA NA TRBJ1-3 TRBV19 TGTGCCAGTAGTATAGCTGCGGCTGGAAACACCATATATTTT CASSIAAAGNTIYF
NA TRBD1 TRBJ1-6 TRBV6-1 TGTGCCAGCAGTGAGGGACAGCAGCCTTATAATTCACCCCTCCACTTT CASSEGQQPYNSPLHF
NA NA TRBJ2-3 TRBV2 TGTGCCAGCAGTCCGCCCTTCACAGATACGCAGTATTTT CASSPPFTDTQYF
NA NA TRBJ1-1 TRBV5-4 TGTGCCAGCAGCCAAAGGGGCGGCTACACTGAAGCTTTCTTT CASSQRGGYTEAFF